The clone carrying this TCR beta chain appeared a single time. Its antigen is unknown. This entry belongs to a study of cytotoxic CD8 clonotypes in ibrutinib-treated CLL. At the level of the study: The subjects consisted of eleven to twelve relapsed/refractory and roughly 14 treatment-naive individuals, with about 17 IGHV unmutated.

V was shortened by 5 bases and J by 1 base, with 11 bases between the two germline ends. The CDR3 consists of 14 residues. Germline lookup yields CDR1 MNHEY and CDR2 SVGAGI. General study results and limits: Baseline clonality, above age-matched healthy donor levels, tracked circulating CD8+ T-cell counts.

The table came from immunoSEQ multiplex PCR; TCRdb's copy has only in-frame clones and leaves some out. The repertoire consists of 60,000 to 95,000 clones, with around 78% occurring once and the leading ten covering less than 40%. The chain recombines TRBV6-5 with TRBJ1-2; maybe TRBD1 (5 bases). The sequencing here drew on PBMCs, taken after 24 months of ibrutinib treatment. The clonotype comes from a human donor with chronic lymphocytic leukemia. The CDR3 coding sequence is TGTGCCAGCAGTCCCCTCGGGGGTAACTATGGCTACACCTTC. Translating it yields CASSPLGGNYGYTF.